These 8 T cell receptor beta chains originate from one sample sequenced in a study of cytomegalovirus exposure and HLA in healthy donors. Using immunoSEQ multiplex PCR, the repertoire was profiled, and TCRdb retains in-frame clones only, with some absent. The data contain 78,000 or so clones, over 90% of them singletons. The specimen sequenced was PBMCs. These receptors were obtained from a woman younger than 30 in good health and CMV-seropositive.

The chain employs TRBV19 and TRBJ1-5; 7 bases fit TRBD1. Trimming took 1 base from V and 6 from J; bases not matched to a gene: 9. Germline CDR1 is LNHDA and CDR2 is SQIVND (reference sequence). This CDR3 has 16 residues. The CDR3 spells CASSIARTGGLQPQHF. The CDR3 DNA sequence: TGTGCCAGTAGTATAGCACGGACAGGTGGCCTTCAGCCCCAGCATTTT. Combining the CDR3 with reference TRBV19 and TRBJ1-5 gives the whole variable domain DGGITQSPKYLFRKEGQNVTLSCEQNLNHDAMYWYRQDPGQGLRLIYYSQIVNDFQKGDIAEGYSVSREKKESFPLTVTSAQKNPTAFYLCASSIARTGGLQPQHFGDGTRLSIL.

The CDR3 DNA reads TGTGCCAGCAGTTACCCGGGGACTAGCGGGAAGAATGAGCAGTTCTTC. Translated, it gives CASSYPGTSGKNEQFF. The genes are TRBV6-6 and TRBJ2-1; 13 nucleotides align to TRBD2. The CDR3 runs to 16 residues. Germline V gene sequence: CDR1 MNHNY, CDR2 SVGAGI (reference sequence). V lost 2 bases to trimming and J lost 7 bases; unmatched junction nucleotides: 5.

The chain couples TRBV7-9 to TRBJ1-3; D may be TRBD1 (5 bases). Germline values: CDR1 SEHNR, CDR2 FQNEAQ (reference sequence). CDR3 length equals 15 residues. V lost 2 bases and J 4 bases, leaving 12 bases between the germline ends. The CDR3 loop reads CASSLRGTAGNTIYF. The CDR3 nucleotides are TGTGCCAGCAGCTTAAGGGGAACAGCCGGAAACACCATATATTTT. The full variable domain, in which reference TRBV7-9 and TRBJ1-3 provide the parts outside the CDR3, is DTGVSQNPRHKITKRGQNVTFRCDPISEHNRLYWYRQTLGQGPEFLTYFQNEAQLEKSRLLSDRFSAERPKGSFSTLEIQRTEQGDSAMYLCASSLRGTAGNTIYFGEGSWLTVV.

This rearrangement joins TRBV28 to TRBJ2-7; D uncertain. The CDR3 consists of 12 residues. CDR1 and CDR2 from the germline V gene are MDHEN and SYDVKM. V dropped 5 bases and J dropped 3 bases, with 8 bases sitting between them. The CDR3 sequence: CASSPPSYEQYF. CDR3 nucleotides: TGTGCCAGCAGTCCCCCTAGCTACGAGCAGTACTTC. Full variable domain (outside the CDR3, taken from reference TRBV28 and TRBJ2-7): DVKVTQSSRYLVKRTGEKVFLECVQDMDHENMFWYRQDPGLGLRLIYFSYDVKMKEKGDIPEGYSVSREKKERFSLILESASTNQTSMYLCASSPPSYEQYFGPGTRLTVT.

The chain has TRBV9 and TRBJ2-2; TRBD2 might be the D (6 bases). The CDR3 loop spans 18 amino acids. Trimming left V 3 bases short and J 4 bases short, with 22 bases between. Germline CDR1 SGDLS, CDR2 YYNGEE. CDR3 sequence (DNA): TGTGCCAGCAGCGAATCAGATGACGGGGGATTGAGCACCGGGGAGCTGTTTTTT. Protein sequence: CASSESDDGGLSTGELFF.

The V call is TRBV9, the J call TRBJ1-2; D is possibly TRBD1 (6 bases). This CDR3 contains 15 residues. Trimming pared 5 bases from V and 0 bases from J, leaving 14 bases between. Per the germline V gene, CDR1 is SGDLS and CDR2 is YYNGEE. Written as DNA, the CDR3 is TGTGCCAGCAGGGGGACACAGCATTCTAACTATGGCTACACCTTC. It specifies CASRGTQHSNYGYTF.

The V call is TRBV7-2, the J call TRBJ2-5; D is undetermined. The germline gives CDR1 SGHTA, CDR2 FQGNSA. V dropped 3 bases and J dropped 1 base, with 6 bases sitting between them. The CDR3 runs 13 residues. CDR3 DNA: TGTGCCAGCAGCTTGAGCTTCCAAGAGACCCAGTACTTC. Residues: CASSLSFQETQYF.

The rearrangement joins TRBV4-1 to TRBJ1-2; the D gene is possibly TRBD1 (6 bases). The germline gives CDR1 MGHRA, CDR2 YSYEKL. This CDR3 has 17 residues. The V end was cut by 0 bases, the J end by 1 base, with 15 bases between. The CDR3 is CASSQDGAGALNYGYTF. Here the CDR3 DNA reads TGCGCCAGCAGCCAAGATGGTGCAGGGGCCCTTAACTATGGCTACACCTTC.